Included here is one T cell receptor (beta chain) sequence, with context. The CDR3 is 20 residues long. J was trimmed by 0 bases and V by 4 bases; bases with no gene match: 15. The germline CDR1 and CDR2 sequences are SGHVS and FQNEAQ. Some clones are missing from TCRdb's copy, which holds only in-frame ones; the method was immunoSEQ multiplex PCR. The sample has 90,000 or so clones, approximately 87% seen once. The data belong to a study of blood T cell repertoires in COVID-19. Background on the study: Spain, Italy and the United States supplied samples that represented acute and convalescent COVID-19.

The receptor was derived from a human donor in a cohort sampled during active COVID-19. Input material: peripheral blood. The V call is TRBV7-8, the J call TRBJ1-3; 10 bases are a match to TRBD1. This CDR3 reads CASSSYRVPGQGRSGNTIYF. DNA for the CDR3: TGTGCCAGCAGCTCCTATAGAGTCCCGGGACAGGGGCGCTCTGGAAACACCATATATTTT. The whole variable domain, filled in from reference TRBV7-8 and TRBJ1-3, reads GAGVSQSPRYKVAKRGQDVALRCDPISGHVSLFWYQQALGQGPEFLTYFQNEAQLDKSGLPSDRFFAERPEGSVSTLKIQRTQQEDSAVYLCASSSYRVPGQGRSGNTIYFGEGSWLTVV.